The clone carrying this T cell receptor beta chain was found once. Grouping used clinical history reported by participants in a survey and questionnaire. This record comes from a study of blood T cell repertoires in COVID-19. Study information: The United States, Italy and Spain provided the acute and convalescent COVID-19 samples.

As originally analysed: It was from reference gene primer amplification that nucleated cell counts were estimated. This table comes from immunoSEQ multiplex PCR, and its TCRdb copy is limited to in-frame clones, with some not included. That table gives V, J and clone size, and the DNA gave D and trimming. Of roughly 260,000 clones listed, about 89% are singletons. The ends lost 2 bases at V and 4 bases at J; junction bases unmatched: 9. The CDR3 has 17 amino acids. The germline gives CDR1 MDHEN, CDR2 SYDVKM. The sequenced sample was PBMCs or T cells enriched from blood (not recorded which). This receptor was obtained from a woman between 18 and 29 years old who had recovered from COVID-19. The V gene is TRBV28, the J gene TRBJ1-2; 11 bases agree with TRBD1. The CDR3 region has the DNA TGTGCCAGCAGTTTACCCCCCGGACAGGGGGCCGGCTATGGCTACACCTTC. Its translation is CASSLPPGQGAGYGYTF.